The 21 T cell receptor beta chains presented below share a single source sample, sequenced in a study of CD8+ T cells in alopecia areata. Extraction of RNA preceded its reverse transcription into cDNA, which served as the sequencing template. Here immunoSEQ multiplex PCR was the method, and the copy in TCRdb shows in-frame clones only, minus some. Among approximately 59,000 clones listed, roughly 44% were seen once. The sequencing used CD8+ T cells sorted from blood, collected at week 0. The receptors were gathered from a human donor with alopecia areata.

V is TRBV29-1 and J is TRBJ2-3, with D perhaps TRBD1 or TRBD2 (5 bases each). Trimming left V 7 bases short and J 6 bases short, with 26 bases between. Germline V gene data show CDR1 as SQVTM and CDR2 as ANQGSEA. The CDR3 consists of 16 residues. CDR3 sequence reads: CSAYNLRDEEEDTQYF. Written as DNA, the CDR3 is TGCAGCGCGTATAACCTCCGGGACGAAGAAGAGGATACGCAGTATTTT.

J is TRBJ1-2 and V is TRBV29-1; D is ambiguous. The CDR3 covers 11 residues. CDR1 and CDR2 (germline): SQVTM, ANQGSEA. The V and J ends lost 7 bases and 4 bases respectively, with 10 bases between them. The CDR3 region is CSARSPYGYTF. The CDR3 DNA sequence: TGCAGCGCCCGGTCGCCCTATGGCTACACCTTC.

The rearrangement links TRBV20-1 to TRBJ2-2, with no clear D. The germline V gene has CDR1 DFQATT and CDR2 SNEGSKA (reference sequence). The CDR3 is 11 amino acids. Trimming removed 3 bases from V and 6 bases from J, with 5 bases in between. The CDR3 bases are TGCAGTGCTAGTTCGGCCGGGGAGCTGTTTTTT. This encodes CSASSAGELFF.

CDR3 loop: CASRTGGYTGELFF. CDR3 in DNA: TGTGCCAGTCGGACAGGGGGCTACACCGGGGAGCTGTTTTTT. The chain uses TRBV6-5 and TRBJ2-2; 11 bases map to TRBD1. V gave up 9 bases and J gave up 3 bases; unmatched junction bases: 3. The CDR3 is made up of 14 amino acids. Germline V gene sequence: CDR1 MNHEY, CDR2 SVGAGI.

The V and J genes are TRBV6-5 and TRBJ2-7, with D uncertain. Germline loops: CDR1 MNHEY, CDR2 SVGAGI. V lost 5 bases to trimming and J lost 6 bases, with 14 bases between them. CDR3 length: 13 amino acids. The CDR3 loop reads CASSPGVRTEQYF. Written as DNA, the CDR3 is TGTGCCAGCAGTCCCGGCGTTAGGACCGAGCAGTACTTC.

V usage is TRBV28 and J usage is TRBJ1-5; D unclear. Trimming pared 7 bases from V and 7 bases from J, leaving 14 bases between. The V gene's germline CDR1 is MDHEN and CDR2 SYDVKM. The CDR3 extends over 13 amino acids. In DNA, the CDR3 is TGTGCCAGCACCCTTGGAGGGCGGCAGCCCCAGCATTTT. The encoded protein is CASTLGGRQPQHF.

The CDR3 region is CSVEAPSGETYEQYF. Written as DNA, the CDR3 is TGCAGCGTTGAAGCCCCTAGCGGGGAGACCTACGAGCAGTACTTC. The rearrangement uses TRBV29-1 and TRBJ2-7; 9 nucleotides align to TRBD2. After removal of 1 base from V and 2 bases from J, the junction contained 6 bases not matched to a gene. Germline V gene lookup returns CDR1 SQVTM and CDR2 ANQGSEA. The CDR3 runs to 15 residues.

This clone was seen more than once but under ten times. The gene calls are TRBV6-6 and TRBJ2-5; either TRBD1 or TRBD2 may supply D (7 bases each). The germline V and J ends were trimmed by 6 bases and 1 base, with 12 bases remaining between them. The germline gives CDR1 MNHNY, CDR2 SVGAGI (reference sequence). The CDR3 has 14 residues. CDR3: CASRSRGGQETQYF. CDR3 DNA: TGTGCCAGCAGGTCCAGGGGGGGCCAAGAGACCCAGTACTTC.

In this sample, this clone turned up many times. DNA for the CDR3: TGTGCCACCCGGGGGGGTCCGGGCTCCCAAGAGACCCAGTACTTC. This translates into CATRGGPGSQETQYF. The gene calls are TRBV15 and TRBJ2-5, with 8 bases matching TRBD2. V gave up 8 bases and J gave up 1 base; unmatched junction bases: 9. Germline-derived CDR1 and CDR2 are LNHNV and YYDKDF (reference sequence). CDR3 length: 15 amino acids.

V usage is TRBV6-6 and J usage is TRBJ2-7; 7 positions agree with TRBD1. CDR3 size: 13 residues. Germline CDR1 reads MNHNY; CDR2 reads SVGAGI (reference sequence). The V segment lost 2 bases and the J segment 4 bases; nucleotides outside the gene matches: 2. CDR3 nucleotides: TGTGCCAGCAGTTACGGGACAGTTTACGAGCAGTACTTC. Its translation is CASSYGTVYEQYF.

The genes are TRBV5-1 and TRBJ2-3; no clear D. V lost 0 bases, J lost 2 bases, and 7 bases lay in between. The length of the CDR3 is 14 residues. CDR1 and CDR2 (germline): SGHRS, YFSETQ. CDR3 residues: CASSLESATDTQYF. CDR3 nucleotides: TGCGCCAGCAGCTTGGAGTCAGCCACAGATACGCAGTATTTT. The full variable domain, rest sourced from reference TRBV5-1 and TRBJ2-3, is KAGVTQTPRYLIKTRGQQVTLSCSPISGHRSVSWYQQTPGQGLQFLFEYFSETQRNKGNFPGRFSGRQFSNSRSEMNVSTLELGDSALYLCASSLESATDTQYFGPGTRLTVL.

In its sample, this clone was seen a few times. This chain links TRBV30 with TRBJ2-2, with 7 positions matching TRBD2. CDR3 length: 19 amino acids. V was pared by 1 base and J by 2 bases, with 16 bases of the junction left unmatched. Germline CDR1 and CDR2: GTSNPN and SVGIG (reference sequence). CDR3 amino acids: CAWSGPLLPGLTNTGELFF. CDR3 sequence (DNA): TGTGCCTGGAGTGGCCCACTACTCCCGGGACTAACTAACACCGGGGAGCTGTTTTTT.

This clone was detected once. The chain is built from TRBV5-6 and TRBJ2-7; no clear D gene. This CDR3 has 13 residues. V was clipped by 1 base and J by 2 bases, with 7 bases between them. Germline lookup yields CDR1 SGHDT and CDR2 YYEEEE. CDR3 in amino acids: CASSLWATYEQYF. The CDR3 DNA follows: TGTGCCAGCAGCTTGTGGGCTACCTACGAGCAGTACTTC.

This clone was seen a handful of times. For the CDR3, the DNA is TGCGCCAGCAGCCAAGATAAGGATAGCGGGCACACCGGGGAGCTGTTTTTT. This gives the protein CASSQDKDSGHTGELFF. V is TRBV4-3 and J is TRBJ2-2; 7 nucleotides match TRBD2. The CDR3 is made up of 17 amino acids. Germline loops: CDR1 LGHNA, CDR2 YSLEER. V was clipped by 0 bases and J by 3 bases; unmatched bases: 7.

V gene TRBV7-6 combines with J gene TRBJ2-7; D could derive from TRBD1 or TRBD2 (6 bases each). CDR1 and CDR2 (germline): SGHVS, FNYEAQ. This CDR3 has 15 residues. Trimming cost V 1 base and J 2 bases, with 12 bases left between them. In nucleotides, the CDR3 is TGTGCCAGCAGCTTAGGGGGGGACATAGCCTACGAGCAGTACTTC. This encodes CASSLGGDIAYEQYF.

CDR3: CASITRTGELFF. The CDR3 nucleotides read TGTGCCAGCATTACCCGCACCGGGGAGCTGTTTTTT. The chain joins TRBV27 to TRBJ2-2, with D hard to call. This CDR3 has 12 residues. The V end lost 7 bases, the J end lost 4 bases, and 7 bases lay between the germline ends. CDR1 is MNHEY, CDR2 SMNVEV, per germline (reference sequence).

This clone appeared a few times. V usage is TRBV4-1 and J usage is TRBJ1-2, with 8 bases that match TRBD1. Losses at the gene ends were 1 base for V and 4 bases for J; bases not matched to a gene: 5. There are 15 residues in the CDR3. The germline V gene has CDR1 MGHRA and CDR2 YSYEKL. CDR3 bases: TGCGCCAGCAGCCAAGGGACAGGGACCTCCTATGGCTACACCTTC. This translates into CASSQGTGTSYGYTF.

The chain is built from TRBV27 and TRBJ1-2; TRBD1 might be the D (6 bases). CDR3 length: 14 residues. Germline V lookup: CDR1 MNHEY, CDR2 SMNVEV (reference sequence). V gave up 2 bases and J gave up 4 bases, with 11 bases separating them. The CDR3 region is CASSLDRFGYGYTF. In nucleotides, the CDR3 is TGTGCCAGCAGTTTAGACAGGTTCGGCTATGGCTACACCTTC.

This clone was detected only a few times. V and J are TRBV29-1 and TRBJ2-7, with D tentatively TRBD2 (5 bases). CDR3 length equals 13 residues. CDR1 SQVTM and CDR2 ANQGSEA come from the germline V gene. The V gene lost 2 bases and the J gene lost 4 bases, with 12 bases spanning the gap. The CDR3 reads CSVELTSTYEQYF. The CDR3 coding sequence is TGCAGCGTTGAATTAACTAGTACGTACGAGCAGTACTTC.

This clone was seen a handful of times. The genes are TRBV27 and TRBJ2-1; 7 nucleotides agree with TRBD1. V shed 2 bases, J shed 2 bases, and the junction held 3 bases outside the gene matches. Germline CDR1 reads MNHEY; CDR2 reads SMNVEV (reference sequence). The CDR3 contains 15 residues. The CDR3 sequence is CASSLVGTAYNEQFF. The DNA for the CDR3 is TGTGCCAGCAGTTTAGTCGGGACAGCCTACAATGAGCAGTTCTTC.

This clone was picked up a small number of times. J is TRBJ2-1 and V is TRBV27; 7 nucleotides align to TRBD2. CDR1 is MNHEY, CDR2 SMNVEV, per germline (reference sequence). The CDR3 is 15 amino acids. J was trimmed by 1 base and V by 4 bases; bases with no gene match: 4. The CDR3 loop is CASSSRRESYNEQFF. The CDR3 DNA reads as TGTGCCAGCAGTTCCAGGCGGGAGTCCTACAATGAGCAGTTCTTC.